The present entry profiles one TCR beta chain with its context. As originally analysed: Estimation of nucleated cell counts relied on the amplification of reference gene primers. Assay: immunoSEQ multiplex PCR; the TCRdb copy retains only in-frame clones and omits some. V and J calls and clone size are given by that table; D and trimming were obtained from the DNA. This table has under 300,000 clones, nearly 90% appearing once. The data originate from a study of blood T cell repertoires in COVID-19. Overall study context: Acute and convalescent COVID-19 specimens originated in the United States, Italy and Spain. Sources were T cells, B-cell-depleted T cells, or PBMCs; the material itself was cDNA or gDNA.

The CDR3 contains 17 residues. V was clipped by 5 bases and J by 11 bases; unmatched bases: 17. Germline CDR1 reads MDHEN; CDR2 reads SYDVKM. Cohorts were assigned according to the clinical history that participants reported. This clonotype was obtained from a woman aged 25 to 45 who had recovered from COVID-19. V and J are TRBV28 and TRBJ1-6, with 8 bases matching TRBD1. The specimen was PBMCs or T cells enriched from blood (not recorded which). CDR3 coding DNA: TGTGCCAGCAGTCTGACAGGGGCCGCTTACCCGGCGCCACCCCTCCACTTT. As protein: CASSLTGAAYPAPPLHF.